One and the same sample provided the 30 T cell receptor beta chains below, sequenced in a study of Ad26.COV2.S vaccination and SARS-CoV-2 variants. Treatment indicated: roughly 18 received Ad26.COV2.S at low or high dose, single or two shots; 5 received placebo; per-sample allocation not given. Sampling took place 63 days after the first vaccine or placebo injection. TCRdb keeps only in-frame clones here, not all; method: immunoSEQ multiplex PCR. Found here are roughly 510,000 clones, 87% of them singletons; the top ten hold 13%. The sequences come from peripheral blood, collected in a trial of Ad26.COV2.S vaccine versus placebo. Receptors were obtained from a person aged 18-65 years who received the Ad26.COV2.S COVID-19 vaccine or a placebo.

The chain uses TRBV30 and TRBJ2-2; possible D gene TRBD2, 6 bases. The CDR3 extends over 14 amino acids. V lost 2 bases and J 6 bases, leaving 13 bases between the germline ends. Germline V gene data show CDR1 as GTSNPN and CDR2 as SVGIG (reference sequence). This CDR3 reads CAWSLSWEAGELFF. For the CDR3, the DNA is TGTGCCTGGAGTCTCTCGTGGGAGGCCGGGGAGCTGTTTTTT.

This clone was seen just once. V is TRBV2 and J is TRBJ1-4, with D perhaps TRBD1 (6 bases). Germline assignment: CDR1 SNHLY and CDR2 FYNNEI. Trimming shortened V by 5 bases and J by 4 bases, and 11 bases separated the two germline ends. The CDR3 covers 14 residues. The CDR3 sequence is CASSQFRGNEKLFF. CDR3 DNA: TGTGCCAGCAGTCAATTCAGGGGTAATGAAAAACTGTTTTTT.

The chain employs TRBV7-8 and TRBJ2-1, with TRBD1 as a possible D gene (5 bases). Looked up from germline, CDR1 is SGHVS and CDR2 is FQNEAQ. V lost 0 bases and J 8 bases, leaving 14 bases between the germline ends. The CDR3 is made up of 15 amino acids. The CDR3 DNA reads TGTGCCAGCAGCTTAGCGTCTCAGGGCCACTATGAGCAGTTCTTC. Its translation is CASSLASQGHYEQFF.

The CDR3 region is CATSNRYEQYF. DNA of the CDR3: TGTGCCACCAGCAACCGCTACGAGCAGTACTTC. The J gene is TRBJ2-7, the V gene TRBV15, with D hard to call. Germline V gene sequence: CDR1 LNHNV, CDR2 YYDKDF (reference sequence). V was cut by 4 bases and J by 3 bases, with 4 bases left in between. The CDR3 has 11 amino acids.

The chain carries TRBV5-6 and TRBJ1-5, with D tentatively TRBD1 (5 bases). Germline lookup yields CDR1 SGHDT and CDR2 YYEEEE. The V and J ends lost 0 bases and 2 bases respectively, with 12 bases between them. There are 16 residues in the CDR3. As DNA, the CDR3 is TGTGCCAGCAGCTTGGGGAGAGGGGTTGGCAATCAGCCCCAGCATTTT. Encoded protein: CASSLGRGVGNQPQHF.

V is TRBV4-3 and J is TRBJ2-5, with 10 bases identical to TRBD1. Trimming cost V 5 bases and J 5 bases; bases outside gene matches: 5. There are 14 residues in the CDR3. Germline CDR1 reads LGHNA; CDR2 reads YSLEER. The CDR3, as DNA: TGCGCCAGCAGCTTAGGGACAGGGGTGGAGACCCAGTACTTC. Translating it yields CASSLGTGVETQYF.

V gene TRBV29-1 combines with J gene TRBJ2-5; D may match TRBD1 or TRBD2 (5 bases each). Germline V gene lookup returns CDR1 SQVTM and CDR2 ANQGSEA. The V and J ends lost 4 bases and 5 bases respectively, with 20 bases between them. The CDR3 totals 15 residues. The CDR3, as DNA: TGCAGCGTTGTACCCCGGGGACGGGTCACGGAGACCCAGTACTTC. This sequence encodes CSVVPRGRVTETQYF. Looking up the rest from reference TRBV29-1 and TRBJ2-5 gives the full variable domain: SAVISQKPSRDICQRGTSLTIQCQVDSQVTMMFWYRQQPGQSLTLIATANQGSEATYESGFVIDKFPISRPNLTFSTLTVSNMSPEDSSIYLCSVVPRGRVTETQYFGPGTRLLVL.

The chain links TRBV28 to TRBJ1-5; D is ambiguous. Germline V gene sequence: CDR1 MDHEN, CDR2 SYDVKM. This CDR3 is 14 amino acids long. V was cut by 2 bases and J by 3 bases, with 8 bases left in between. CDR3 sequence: CASSLARDNQPQHF. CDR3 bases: TGTGCCAGCAGTTTAGCCAGAGACAATCAGCCCCAGCATTTT.

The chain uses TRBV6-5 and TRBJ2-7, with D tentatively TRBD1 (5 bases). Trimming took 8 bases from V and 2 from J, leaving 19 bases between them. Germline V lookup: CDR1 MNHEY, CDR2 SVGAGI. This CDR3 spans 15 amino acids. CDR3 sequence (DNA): TGTGCCAGCGCTCAGGGAAGTGGGGTGGCCTACGAGCAGTACTTC. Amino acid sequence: CASAQGSGVAYEQYF.

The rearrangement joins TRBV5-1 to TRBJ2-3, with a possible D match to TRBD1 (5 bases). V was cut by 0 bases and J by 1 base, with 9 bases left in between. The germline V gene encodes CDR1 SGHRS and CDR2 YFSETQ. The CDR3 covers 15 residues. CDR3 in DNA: TGCGCCAGCAGCTTGGCGAGCAGGGGCACAGATACGCAGTATTTT. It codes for CASSLASRGTDTQYF.

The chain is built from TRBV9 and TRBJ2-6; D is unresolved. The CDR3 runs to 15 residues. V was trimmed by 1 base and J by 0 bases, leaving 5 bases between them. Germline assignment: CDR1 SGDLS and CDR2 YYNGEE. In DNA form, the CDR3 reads TGTGCCAGCAGCGTATCAGTCTCTGGGGCCAACGTCCTGACTTTC. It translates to CASSVSVSGANVLTF.

The CDR3 is CATQWLAASTYEQYF. The CDR3 DNA follows: TGTGCCACCCAGTGGCTAGCGGCATCCACCTACGAGCAGTACTTC. The V and J genes are TRBV6-6 and TRBJ2-7; 7 bases are a match to TRBD2. Germline trimming cut 10 bases from V and 2 bases from J; bases unmatched to any gene: 14. The CDR3 runs 15 residues. Germline V gene sequence: CDR1 MNHNY, CDR2 SVGAGI (reference sequence).

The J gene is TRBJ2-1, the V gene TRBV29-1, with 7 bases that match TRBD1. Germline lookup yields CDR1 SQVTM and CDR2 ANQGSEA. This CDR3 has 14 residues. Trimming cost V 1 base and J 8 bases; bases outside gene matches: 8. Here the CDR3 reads CSVEGQTGPYEQFF. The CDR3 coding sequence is TGCAGCGTTGAAGGTCAGACAGGGCCCTATGAGCAGTTCTTC.

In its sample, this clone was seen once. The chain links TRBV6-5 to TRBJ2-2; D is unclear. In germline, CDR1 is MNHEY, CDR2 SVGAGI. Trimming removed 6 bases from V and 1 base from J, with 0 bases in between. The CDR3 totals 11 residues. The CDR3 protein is CASRNTGELFF. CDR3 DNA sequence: TGTGCCAGCAGGAACACCGGGGAGCTGTTTTTT.

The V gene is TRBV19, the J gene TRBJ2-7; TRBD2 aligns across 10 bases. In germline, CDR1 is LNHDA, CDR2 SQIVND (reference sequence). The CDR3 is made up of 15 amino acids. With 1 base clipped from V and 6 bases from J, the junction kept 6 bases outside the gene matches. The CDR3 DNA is TGTGCCAGTAGTATAGTGGCTAGCGGGAGTAGCGAGCAGTACTTC. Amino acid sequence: CASSIVASGSSEQYF.

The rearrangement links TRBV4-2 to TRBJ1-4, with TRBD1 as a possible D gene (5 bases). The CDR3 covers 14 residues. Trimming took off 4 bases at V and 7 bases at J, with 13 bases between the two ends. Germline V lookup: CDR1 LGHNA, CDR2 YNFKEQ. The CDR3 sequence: CASSPGAGGEKLFF. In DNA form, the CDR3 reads TGTGCCAGCAGCCCCGGGGCGGGCGGTGAAAAACTGTTTTTT.

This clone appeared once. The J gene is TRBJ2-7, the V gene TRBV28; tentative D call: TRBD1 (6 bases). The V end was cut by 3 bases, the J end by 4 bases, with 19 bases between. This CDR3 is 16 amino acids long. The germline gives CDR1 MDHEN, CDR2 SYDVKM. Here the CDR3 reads CASSFFQGISQYEQYF. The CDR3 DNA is TGTGCCAGCAGTTTCTTCCAGGGGATATCTCAATACGAGCAGTACTTC.

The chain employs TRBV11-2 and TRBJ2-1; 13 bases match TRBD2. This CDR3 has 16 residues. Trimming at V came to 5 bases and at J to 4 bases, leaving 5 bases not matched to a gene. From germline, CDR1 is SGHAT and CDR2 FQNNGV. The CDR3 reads CASSPRTSGRYNEQFF. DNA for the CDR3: TGTGCCAGCAGCCCCCGGACTAGCGGGAGATACAATGAGCAGTTCTTC. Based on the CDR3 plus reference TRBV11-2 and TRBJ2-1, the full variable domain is EAGVAQSPRYKIIEKRQSVAFWCNPISGHATLYWYQQILGQGPKLLIQFQNNGVVDDSQLPKDRFSAERLKGVDSTLKIQPAKLEDSAVYLCASSPRTSGRYNEQFFGPGTRLTVL.

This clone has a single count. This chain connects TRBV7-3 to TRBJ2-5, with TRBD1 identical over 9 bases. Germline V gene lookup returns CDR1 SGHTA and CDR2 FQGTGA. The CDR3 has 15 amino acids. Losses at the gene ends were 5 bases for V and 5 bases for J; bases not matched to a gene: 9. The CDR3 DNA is TGTGCCAGCAGCCTGGGGACAGGGCTGGGGGAGACCCAGTACTTC. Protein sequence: CASSLGTGLGETQYF.

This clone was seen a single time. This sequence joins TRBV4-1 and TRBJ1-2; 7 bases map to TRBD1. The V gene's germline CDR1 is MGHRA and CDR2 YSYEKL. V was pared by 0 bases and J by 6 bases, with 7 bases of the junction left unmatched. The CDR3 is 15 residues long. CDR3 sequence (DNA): TGCGCCAGCAGCCAAGATCTCCGGGACAGCCATGGCTACACCTTC. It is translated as CASSQDLRDSHGYTF.

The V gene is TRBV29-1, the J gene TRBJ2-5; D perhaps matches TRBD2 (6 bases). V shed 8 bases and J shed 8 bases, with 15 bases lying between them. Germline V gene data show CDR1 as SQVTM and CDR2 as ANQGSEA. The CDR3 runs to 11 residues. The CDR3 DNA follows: TGCAGCAGCGGGCCGGATGGAACCCAGTACTTC. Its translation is CSSGPDGTQYF.

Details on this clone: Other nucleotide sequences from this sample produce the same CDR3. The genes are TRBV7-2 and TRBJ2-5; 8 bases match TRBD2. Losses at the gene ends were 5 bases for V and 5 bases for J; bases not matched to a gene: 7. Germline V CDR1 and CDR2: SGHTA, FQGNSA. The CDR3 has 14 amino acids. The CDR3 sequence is CASSPGLALETQYF. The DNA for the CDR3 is TGTGCCAGCAGCCCAGGACTAGCACTTGAGACCCAGTACTTC.

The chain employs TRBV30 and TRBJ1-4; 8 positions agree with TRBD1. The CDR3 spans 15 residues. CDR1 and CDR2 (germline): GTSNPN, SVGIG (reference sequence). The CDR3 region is CAILRGDRLNEKLFF. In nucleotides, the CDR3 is TGTGCTATTTTAAGGGGGGACAGGCTGAATGAAAAACTGTTTTTT.

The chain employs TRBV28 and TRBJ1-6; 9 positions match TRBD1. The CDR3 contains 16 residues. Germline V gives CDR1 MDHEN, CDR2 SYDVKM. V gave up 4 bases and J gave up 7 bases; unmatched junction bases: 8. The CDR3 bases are TGTGCCAGCAGTTGGACCGGGACAGGGAAGAATTCACCCCTCCACTTT. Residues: CASSWTGTGKNSPLHF.

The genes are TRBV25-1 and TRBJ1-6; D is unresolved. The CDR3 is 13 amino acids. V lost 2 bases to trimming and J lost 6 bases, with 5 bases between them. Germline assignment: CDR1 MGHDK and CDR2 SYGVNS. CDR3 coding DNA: TGTGCCAGCAGTGAACCCGGTAATTCACCCCTCCACTTT. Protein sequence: CASSEPGNSPLHF.

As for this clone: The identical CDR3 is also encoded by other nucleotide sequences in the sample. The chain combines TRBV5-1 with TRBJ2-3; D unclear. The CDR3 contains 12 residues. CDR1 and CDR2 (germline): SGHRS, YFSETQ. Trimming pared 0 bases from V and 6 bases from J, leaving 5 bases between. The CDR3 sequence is CASSLGGDTQYF. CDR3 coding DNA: TGCGCCAGCAGCTTGGGCGGCGATACGCAGTATTTT.

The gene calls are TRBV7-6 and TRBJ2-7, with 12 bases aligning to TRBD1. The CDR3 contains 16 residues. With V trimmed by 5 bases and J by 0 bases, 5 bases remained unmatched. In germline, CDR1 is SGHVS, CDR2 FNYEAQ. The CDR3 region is CASSPMGQGASYEQYF. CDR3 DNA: TGTGCCAGCAGCCCGATGGGACAGGGGGCCTCCTACGAGCAGTACTTC.

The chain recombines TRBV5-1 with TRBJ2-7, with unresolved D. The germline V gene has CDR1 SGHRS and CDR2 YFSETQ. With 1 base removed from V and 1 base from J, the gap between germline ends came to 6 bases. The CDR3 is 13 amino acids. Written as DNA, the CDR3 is TGCGCCAGCAGCTTGACAGTTTCCTACGAGCAGTACTTC. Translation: CASSLTVSYEQYF.

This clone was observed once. CDR3 sequence: CASSVEGGLGNEQFF. The CDR3 DNA reads as TGTGCCAGCAGCGTAGAGGGCGGTTTGGGGAATGAGCAGTTCTTC. The gene calls are TRBV9 and TRBJ2-1; D remains ambiguous. Trimming cost V 0 bases and J 7 bases, with 14 bases left between them. From germline, CDR1 is SGDLS and CDR2 YYNGEE. The CDR3 has 15 residues.

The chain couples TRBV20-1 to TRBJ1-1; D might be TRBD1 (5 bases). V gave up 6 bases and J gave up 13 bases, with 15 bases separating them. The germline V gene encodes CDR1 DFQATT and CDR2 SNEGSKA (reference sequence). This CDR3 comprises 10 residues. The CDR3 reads CSAWGETVFF. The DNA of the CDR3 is TGCAGTGCCTGGGGGGAGACTGTTTTCTTT.